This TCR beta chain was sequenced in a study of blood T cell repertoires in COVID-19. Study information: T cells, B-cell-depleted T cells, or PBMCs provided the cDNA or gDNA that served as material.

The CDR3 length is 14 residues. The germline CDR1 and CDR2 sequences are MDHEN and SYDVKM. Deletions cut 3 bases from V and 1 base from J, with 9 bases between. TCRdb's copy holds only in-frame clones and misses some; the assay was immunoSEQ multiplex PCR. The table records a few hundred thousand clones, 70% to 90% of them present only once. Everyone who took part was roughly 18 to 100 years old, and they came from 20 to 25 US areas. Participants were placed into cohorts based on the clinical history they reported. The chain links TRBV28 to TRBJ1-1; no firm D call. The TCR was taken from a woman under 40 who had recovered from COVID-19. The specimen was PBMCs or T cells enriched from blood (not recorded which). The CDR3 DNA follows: TGTGCCAGCAGTTTCCACGGCGGGAACACTGAAGCTTTCTTT. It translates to CASSFHGGNTEAFF.